The 4 T cell receptor beta chains below come from one sample, sequenced in a study of CD8+CD57+ T cells in acquired aplastic anemia. The sequenced patients had an expansion of CD8+CD57+ cells seen by flow cytometry. It was genomic DNA that served as the template for profiling TCR beta VDJ and CDR3. In TCRdb, the reads were re-called with MiXCR into one record per CDR3 protein. The sample lists more than 150,000 distinct CDR3 sequences, around 43% occurring once. Sequencing used sorted CD4+, CD8+, or CD8+CD57+ T cells (not recorded which) from PBMCs. The receptors were sampled from a human donor with aplastic anemia.

In this sample, this clonotype turned up a few times. V is TRBV25-1 and J is TRBJ2-1, with D unresolved. Germline V lookup: CDR1 MGHDK, CDR2 SYGVNS. The CDR3 runs to 16 residues. The V end was cut by 6 bases, the J end by 5 bases, with 20 bases between. The CDR3 loop reads CASSSFERAPDNEQFF. CDR3 in DNA: TGTGCCAGCAGCTCCTTCGAGCGAGCCCCGGACAATGAGCAGTTCTTC. Filled out from reference TRBV25-1 and TRBJ2-1, the complete variable domain reads EADIYQTPRYLVIGTGKKITLECSQTMGHDKMYWYQQDPGMELHLIHYSYGVNSTEKGDLSSESTVSRIRTEHFPLTLESARPSHTSQYLCASSSFERAPDNEQFFGPGTRLTVL.

With respect to this clonotype: An end of the junction does not agree with germline; a read error may underlie this. This sequence joins TRBV10-3 and TRBJ1-1; the D gene is possibly TRBD1 (6 bases). The CDR3 sequence is 13 residues long. Germline V gene lookup returns CDR1 ENHRY and CDR2 SYGVKD. The DNA for the CDR3 is TGTGCCAGCAGTTACGTAAGGGGGACTGAAGCTTTCTTT. This translates into CASSYVRGTEAFF.

This clonotype was detected a few times. This chain joins TRBV19 and TRBJ1-3; no clear D gene. The CDR3 has 15 amino acids. The V gene's germline CDR1 is LNHDA and CDR2 SQIVND (reference sequence). The V gene lost 5 bases and the J gene lost 0 bases, with 11 bases spanning the gap. CDR3 protein: CASSPGPPSGNTIYF. The DNA of the CDR3 is TGTGCCAGTAGTCCCGGACCGCCCTCTGGAAACACCATATATTTT.

CDR3 region: CASSPRLNSYEQYV. The CDR3 nucleotides are TGTGCCAGCAGCCCCCGACTCAACTCCTACGAGCAGTACGTC. The gene calls are TRBV9 and TRBJ2-7; D gene uncertain. The CDR3 is made up of 14 amino acids. CDR1 is SGDLS and CDR2 is YYNGEE in the germline V gene. The V gene lost 4 bases and the J gene lost 0 bases, with 11 bases spanning the gap.